Listed below are T cell receptor beta chains from one sample, sequenced in a study of blood T cells in healthy people across ages. TCRdb re-analysed the 5' RACE reads in MiXCR, keeping a single row per CDR3 protein. The sample holds 2 million or so distinct CDR3 sequences, around half seen once. Sequenced material: blood. These receptors were taken from a woman in her 40s in good health. Both conserved end residues are part of each CDR3. D genes are given only for firm matches. Clone size is shown for a subset of rows, as once, few, many or a class of expanded clone.

clone_size	d_call	v_call	cdr3_length	j_call	cdr3_aa	cdr3_nt
NA	TRBD2	TRBV10-3	15	TRBJ2-1	CAINPTSGDYNEQFF	TGTGCCATCAACCCGACTAGCGGGGACTACAATGAGCAGTTCTTC
NA	TRBD1	TRBV13	14	TRBJ2-1	CASRPGTGWNEQFF	TGTGCCAGCAGACCAGGGACAGGGTGGAATGAGCAGTTCTTC
NA	NA	TRBV28	15	TRBJ1-2	CASGGHRPTQYGYTF	TGTGCCAGCGGGGGTCACAGGCCGACGCAGTATGGCTACACCTTC
few	NA	TRBV6-6	15	TRBJ2-1	CASNQPAVQGHEQFF	TGTGCCAGCAATCAACCTGCGGTCCAAGGCCATGAGCAGTTCTTC
few	NA	TRBV11-2	15	TRBJ1-1	CASSLNGPLYTEAFF	TGTGCCAGCAGCTTAAACGGACCTCTCTACACTGAAGCTTTCTTT
once	NA	TRBV7-2	15	TRBJ2-5	CASSLVRDPLETQYF	TGTGCCAGCAGCTTAGTGAGAGACCCCCTCGAGACCCAGTACTTC
NA	TRBD1	TRBV5-1	16	TRBJ2-1	CASSPPRDREGNEQFF	TGCGCCAGCAGCCCCCCCCGGGACAGGGAGGGCAATGAGCAGTTCTTC
NA	NA	TRBV27	13	TRBJ2-7	CVRGRASSYEQYF	TGTGTCCGAGGCAGGGCGAGCTCCTACGAGCAGTACTTC
few	NA	TRBV6-6	14	TRBJ2-7	CASSYNGRSYEQYF	TGTGCCAGCAGTTATAACGGCCGCTCCTACGAGCAGTACTTC
NA	NA	TRBV6-2/TRBV6-3	17	TRBJ2-3	CASSPMTGRDVGDTQYF	TGTGCCAGCAGTCCCATGACGGGCCGTGACGTGGGAGATACGCAGTATTTT
NA	TRBD1	TRBV10-3	15	TRBJ2-1	CATRQGSTISYEQFF	TGTGCCACTAGACAGGGGTCAACAATCAGCTATGAGCAGTTCTTC
many	TRBD1	TRBV5-1	17	TRBJ2-1	CASSLAKRQGLYNEQFF	TGCGCCAGCAGCTTGGCCAAGCGACAGGGCTTATACAATGAGCAGTTCTTC
few	NA	TRBV7-3	13	TRBJ2-3	CASSQREVDTQYF	TGTGCCAGCAGTCAACGGGAAGTAGATACGCAGTATTTT
NA	NA	TRBV25-1	18	TRBJ2-4	CASSPTLQGGLAKNSQYF	TGTGCCAGCAGCCCGACCCTACAGGGGGGACTAGCCAAAAACAGTCAGTACTTC
NA	NA	TRBV20-1	14	TRBJ2-7	CSAQDSGGYGEQYF	TGCAGTGCTCAAGATTCAGGGGGGTATGGCGAGCAGTACTTC
NA	TRBD2	TRBV7-8	16	TRBJ2-5	CASSLGVREREETQYF	TGTGCCAGCAGCTTAGGGGTCCGGGAGCGGGAGGAGACCCAGTACTTC
NA	NA	TRBV4-1	15	TRBJ1-5	CASSQAEQLNQPQHF	TGCGCCAGCAGCCAAGCGGAACAGCTAAATCAGCCCCAGCATTTT